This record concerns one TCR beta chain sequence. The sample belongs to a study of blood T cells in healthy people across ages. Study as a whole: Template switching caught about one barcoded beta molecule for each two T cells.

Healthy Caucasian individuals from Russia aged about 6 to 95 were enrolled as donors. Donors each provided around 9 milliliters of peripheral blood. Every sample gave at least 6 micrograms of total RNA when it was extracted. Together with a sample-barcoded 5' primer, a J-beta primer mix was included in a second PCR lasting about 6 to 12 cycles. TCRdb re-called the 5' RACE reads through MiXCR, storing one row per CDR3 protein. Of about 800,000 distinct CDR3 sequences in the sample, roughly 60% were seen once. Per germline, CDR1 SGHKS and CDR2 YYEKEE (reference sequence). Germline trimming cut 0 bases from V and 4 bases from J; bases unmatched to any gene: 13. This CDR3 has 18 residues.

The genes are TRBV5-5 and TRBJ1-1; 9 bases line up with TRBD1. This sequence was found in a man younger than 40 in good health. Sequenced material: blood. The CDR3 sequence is CASSLVLTGGAYSTEAFF. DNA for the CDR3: TGTGCCAGCAGCTTGGTCTTAACAGGGGGCGCGTACTCCACTGAAGCTTTCTTT.